This entry lists 6 T cell receptor beta chains sequenced from one sample in a study of blood T cell repertoires in COVID-19. The method was immunoSEQ multiplex PCR; TCRdb's version includes in-frame clones alone and lacks a portion of them. The sample carries around 320,000 clones, 90% recorded once. Material: PBMCs or T cells enriched from blood (not recorded which). The receptors shown here come from a woman aged 18-29 years with acute COVID-19.

This clone was detected once. The chain carries TRBV7-8 and TRBJ1-4, with D perhaps TRBD1 (5 bases). Germline assignment: CDR1 SGHVS and CDR2 FQNEAQ. Trimming removed 0 bases from V and 7 bases from J, with 15 bases in between. This CDR3 spans 16 amino acids. CDR3 coding DNA: TGTGCCAGCAGCTTAGCGCGTTTGGGGCTGGGTGAAAAACTGTTTTTT. Protein: CASSLARLGLGEKLFF.

The CDR3, as DNA: TGTGCCAGCACCCTCGACGGGGTGAACACTGAAGCTTTCTTT. This codes for CASTLDGVNTEAFF. The chain couples TRBV4-2 to TRBJ1-1; D gene unclear. CDR3 length equals 14 residues. Trimming stripped 7 bases from V and 0 bases from J, with 12 bases between. Looked up from germline, CDR1 is LGHNA and CDR2 is YNFKEQ.

The V call is TRBV25-1, the J call TRBJ1-1; D not resolved. CDR1 MGHDK and CDR2 SYGVNS come from the germline V gene. The V end lost 3 bases, the J end lost 4 bases, and 15 bases lay between the germline ends. CDR3 length: 15 amino acids. CDR3 sequence reads: CASSESFFRGTEAFF. The CDR3 nucleotides are TGTGCCAGCAGTGAGAGTTTTTTTCGAGGCACTGAAGCTTTCTTT.

The V call is TRBV18, the J call TRBJ2-7; D may be TRBD1 (5 bases). Per the germline V gene, CDR1 is KGHSH and CDR2 is LQKENI. This CDR3 is 14 amino acids long. V lost 2 bases, J lost 7 bases, and 15 bases lay in between. The CDR3 coding sequence is TGTGCCAGCTCACCAGAGGCAGGGCTGGGGGAGCAGTACTTC. Translating gives CASSPEAGLGEQYF.

The genes are TRBV20-1 and TRBJ2-7; D possibly corresponds to TRBD2 (5 bases). CDR1 is DFQATT, CDR2 SNEGSKA, per germline (reference sequence). The CDR3 loop spans 11 amino acids. Between the trimmed V and J ends, which lost 0 bases and 12 bases, there was a span of 12 bases. DNA for the CDR3: TGCAGTGCTAGAGATCGAGAGGGAATGTACTTC. This encodes CSARDREGMYF.

J is TRBJ2-3 and V is TRBV27, with 7 bases aligning to TRBD1. Trimming cost V 4 bases and J 7 bases; bases outside gene matches: 8. CDR1 and CDR2 (germline): MNHEY, SMNVEV (reference sequence). This CDR3 is 14 amino acids long. CDR3 protein: CASSSGQVTNTQYF. CDR3 bases: TGTGCCAGCAGTTCAGGACAGGTGACCAATACGCAGTATTTT.